This T cell receptor beta chain derives from a study of identifying expanded T cells in peripheral blood. Study-wide results and caveats: Variance in clone template counts between approximately two-week samples significantly increased with total template count across all healthy donors.

Notes on this clone: Its cognate antigen is unknown.

Libraries were prepared by immunoSEQ multiplex PCR; TCRdb keeps only in-frame clonotypes and omits some of them. The table lists more than 65,000 clones, 89% of them singletons. This TCR came from a person between 18 and 70 years old in good health. The sample was blood.

Written as DNA, the CDR3 is TGTGCCAGCAGCCGTCGGGAGGCCTACGAGCAGTACTTC. Translated: CASSRREAYEQYF. This sequence joins TRBV13 and TRBJ2-7, with 7 bases aligning to TRBD2. V lost 5 bases to trimming and J lost 2 bases; unmatched junction nucleotides: 3. CDR1 and CDR2 from the germline V gene are PRHDT and FYEKMQ (reference sequence). The CDR3 contains 13 residues.